The 19 T cell receptor beta chains listed next were all sequenced from one sample in a study of OX40 agonist ivuxolimab in advanced cancers. The protocol was immunoSEQ multiplex PCR, while the TCRdb copy is restricted to in-frame clones and leaves out a portion. There are tens of thousands of clones in the sample; around 85% occur only once, and roughly 2.5% lies in the top ten. This specimen was CD4+ or CD8+ T cells sorted from blood, taken in a trial of the OX40 agonist ivuxolimab. These receptor sequences come from an adult with an advanced solid tumor such as melanoma, head and neck, liver or kidney cancer.

This chain uses TRBV19 with TRBJ1-2; D uncertain. Germline V CDR1 and CDR2: LNHDA, SQIVND (reference sequence). V gave up 3 bases and J gave up 3 bases, with 5 bases separating them. The CDR3 covers 12 residues. DNA of the CDR3: TGTGCCAGTAGTATGCGTGACTATGGCTACACCTTC. It translates to CASSMRDYGYTF.

This sequence joins TRBV29-1 and TRBJ1-1, with 9 bases lining up with TRBD1. The ends lost 7 bases at V and 4 bases at J; junction bases unmatched: 10. The germline V gene has CDR1 SQVTM and CDR2 ANQGSEA. The CDR3 has 14 residues. This chain's CDR3 is CSALGGQGITEAFF. CDR3 nucleotides: TGCAGCGCCCTTGGGGGACAGGGAATCACTGAAGCTTTCTTT. The complete variable domain, with remaining parts taken from reference TRBV29-1 and TRBJ1-1, reads SAVISQKPSRDICQRGTSLTIQCQVDSQVTMMFWYRQQPGQSLTLIATANQGSEATYESGFVIDKFPISRPNLTFSTLTVSNMSPEDSSIYLCSALGGQGITEAFFGQGTRLTVV.

The genes are TRBV7-9 and TRBJ2-7; D is possibly TRBD1 (5 bases). Trimming shortened V by 0 bases and J by 2 bases, and 8 bases separated the two germline ends. Germline V gene data show CDR1 as SEHNR and CDR2 as FQNEAQ (reference sequence). The CDR3 totals 14 residues. The DNA for the CDR3 is TGTGCCAGCAGCTTAGCCGGACACACCTACGAGCAGTACTTC. It codes for CASSLAGHTYEQYF.

The rearrangement uses TRBV19 and TRBJ1-2, with 7 positions matching TRBD1. Trimming at V came to 5 bases and at J to 6 bases, leaving 15 bases not matched to a gene. Germline V gene data show CDR1 as LNHDA and CDR2 as SQIVND (reference sequence). The CDR3 covers 16 residues. CDR3 DNA: TGTGCCAGTAGTCCGGAGGCGACAGGGAAGATGGATGGCTACACCTTC. Its protein product is CASSPEATGKMDGYTF.

There are a few counts of this clone. V is TRBV14 and J is TRBJ2-7; D is undetermined. Germline CDR1 is SGHDN and CDR2 is FVKESK. V was trimmed by 0 bases and J by 0 bases, leaving 15 bases between them. The CDR3 consists of 17 residues. The CDR3 region has the DNA TGTGCCAGCAGCCAAGATCTCTCACCGGGCTACTCCTACGAGCAGTACTTC. Its protein product is CASSQDLSPGYSYEQYF.

This clone has a single count. The chain employs TRBV6-5 and TRBJ1-5; TRBD1 is a possible D gene (6 bases). Germline V gene sequence: CDR1 MNHEY, CDR2 SVGAGI. This CDR3 region has 15 residues. DNA for the CDR3: TGTGCGGATCATTCACAGGGTAAGAGCAATCAGCCCCAGCATTTT. This translates into CADHSQGKSNQPQHF.

This sequence joins TRBV29-1 and TRBJ2-3; 14 nucleotides line up with TRBD2. The CDR3 length is 13 residues. Germline V gene data show CDR1 as SQVTM and CDR2 as ANQGSEA. The V segment lost 7 bases and the J segment 8 bases; nucleotides outside the gene matches: 5. The CDR3: CSGTGTSGGTQYF. The DNA for the CDR3 is TGCAGCGGGACCGGGACTAGCGGGGGTACGCAGTATTTT.

CDR3: CASSHRQGLAEAFF. CDR3 nucleotides: TGCGCCAGCAGCCATAGACAGGGATTGGCTGAAGCTTTCTTT. The chain employs TRBV4-3 and TRBJ1-1; 7 bases match TRBD1. From germline, CDR1 is LGHNA and CDR2 YSLEER. Trimming cost V 3 bases and J 6 bases; bases outside gene matches: 7. CDR3 length equals 14 residues.

The J gene is TRBJ1-3, the V gene TRBV28; D is possibly TRBD1 (6 bases). Germline-derived CDR1 and CDR2 are MDHEN and SYDVKM. Trimming removed 3 bases from V and 2 bases from J, with 14 bases in between. The CDR3 sequence is 16 residues long. The chain's CDR3 is CASSFLQGNPGNTIYF. In DNA form, the CDR3 reads TGTGCCAGCAGTTTCCTACAGGGTAATCCTGGAAACACCATATATTTT.

The chain uses TRBV6-4 and TRBJ1-2; TRBD1 agrees at 10 bases. CDR1 and CDR2 from the germline V gene are MRHNA and SNTAGT. With V trimmed by 6 bases and J by 7 bases, 5 bases remained unmatched. This CDR3 is 13 amino acids long. The CDR3 DNA is TGTGCCAGCAGGGGACAGGGGATAGGTGGCTACACCTTC. Translation: CASRGQGIGGYTF.

The V and J genes are TRBV7-6 and TRBJ2-6; 9 bases line up with TRBD2. Losses at the gene ends were 5 bases for V and 2 bases for J; bases not matched to a gene: 13. This CDR3 has 19 residues. CDR1 SGHVS and CDR2 FNYEAQ come from the germline V gene. This CDR3 is CASSTRNGGGAPGANVLTF. The CDR3 DNA sequence: TGTGCCAGCAGCACAAGAAATGGCGGGGGGGCTCCTGGGGCCAACGTCCTGACTTTC.

The CDR3 DNA is TGTGCCAGCAGTTTAGCGGCCAGTTCCATCTCACCCCTCCACTTT. Residues: CASSLAASSISPLHF. The genes are TRBV28 and TRBJ1-6; D uncertain. Germline V gene data show CDR1 as MDHEN and CDR2 as SYDVKM. The V gene lost 2 bases and the J gene lost 10 bases, with 15 bases spanning the gap. This CDR3 has 15 amino acids.

J is TRBJ1-2 and V is TRBV28, with D possibly being TRBD1 (6 bases). V was clipped by 4 bases and J by 5 bases, with 20 bases between them. Germline CDR1 MDHEN, CDR2 SYDVKM. The CDR3 length is 16 residues. The CDR3 sequence: CASSSTSGAHGYGYTF. The CDR3 DNA is TGTGCCAGCAGTTCAACGTCGGGGGCGCACGGATATGGCTACACCTTC.

This clone was seen more than once but under ten times. The V gene is TRBV30, the J gene TRBJ1-3, with D perhaps matching TRBD1 (5 bases). In germline, CDR1 is GTSNPN, CDR2 SVGIG (reference sequence). Trimming cost V 4 bases and J 0 bases, with 10 bases left between them. CDR3 length: 14 residues. CDR3 residues: CAWTYDSSGNTIYF. CDR3 nucleotides: TGTGCCTGGACCTATGACAGCTCTGGAAACACCATATATTTT.

V and J are TRBV28 and TRBJ1-4; TRBD1 might be the D (6 bases). V was cut by 4 bases and J by 5 bases, with 14 bases left in between. Germline values: CDR1 MDHEN, CDR2 SYDVKM. The CDR3 covers 15 residues. CDR3 DNA: TGTGCCAGCAGTTCTCAACAGGGAGGAAATGAAAAACTGTTTTTT. It translates to CASSSQQGGNEKLFF.

This clone was seen once. The rearrangement uses TRBV5-6 and TRBJ2-2; D unresolved. V shed 1 base and J shed 4 bases, with 8 bases lying between them. CDR1 is SGHDT, CDR2 YYEEEE, per germline. The CDR3 has 14 residues. CDR3: CASSLFGLTGELFF. The CDR3 nucleotides read TGTGCCAGCAGCTTGTTCGGTCTCACCGGGGAGCTGTTTTTT.

V gene TRBV5-4 combines with J gene TRBJ2-3; D is undetermined. Germline V gives CDR1 SGHNT, CDR2 YYREEE (reference sequence). Trimming shortened V by 4 bases and J by 4 bases, and 13 bases separated the two germline ends. The CDR3 covers 14 residues. The CDR3: CASSEVSRPDTQYF. CDR3 sequence (DNA): TGTGCCAGCAGCGAGGTGTCGAGGCCAGATACGCAGTATTTT.

The DNA of the CDR3 is TGCGCCAGCAGCTTGAGCCTTCAGGGCAGCTCTGGAAACACCATATATTTT. It yields the protein CASSLSLQGSSGNTIYF. V usage is TRBV5-1 and J usage is TRBJ1-3; maybe TRBD1 (5 bases). Germline V gene lookup returns CDR1 SGHRS and CDR2 YFSETQ. With 1 base removed from V and 0 bases from J, the gap between germline ends came to 14 bases. The CDR3 runs 17 residues.

J is TRBJ2-7 and V is TRBV7-9; 7 bases fit TRBD1. V shed 5 bases, J shed 4 bases, and the junction held 2 bases outside the gene matches. CDR1 and CDR2 (germline): SEHNR, FQNEAQ (reference sequence). This CDR3 is built from 12 residues. In DNA form, the CDR3 reads TGTGCCAGCAGCCAGACAGGGTACGAGCAGTACTTC. This codes for CASSQTGYEQYF.